The T cell receptor (beta chain) described here comes from a study of T cell repertoires in cytomegalovirus infection. Study context: Signatures in public TCR beta sequences pointed to both CMV infection and matching HLA type. General study findings and limits: Pooled public TCR beta family frequency picked out CMV carriers with the relevant HLA. It was HLA-C-restricted CMV-specific TCR beta clonotypes that dominated the response ex vivo.

CDR1 is MGHRA, CDR2 YSYEKL, per germline. The CDR3 is 13 residues long. Deletions cut 9 bases from V and 1 base from J, with 12 bases between. Via MiXCR, TCRdb re-called the reads, giving one row per CDR3 protein. This sample carries about 250,000 distinct CDR3 sequences, approximately 17% of them seen once, and the ten largest clones take roughly half. This clonotype was counted at least ten times. No antigen is known for it. Sequenced sample: CD8+ T cells from PBMCs. This receptor was taken from a human donor in good health (CMV status not recorded). Some clones in this sample may be carry-over from other donors' samples. V and J are TRBV4-1 and TRBJ1-1; possible D gene TRBD1, 5 bases. CDR3 amino acids: CASTGTSNTEAFF. CDR3 sequence (DNA): TGCGCCAGTACCGGGACCTCGAACACTGAAGCTTTCTTT.